The 15 T cell receptor beta chains given below trace back to one sample, sequenced in a study of T cell responses to AZD1222 COVID-19 vaccine. TCRdb keeps only in-frame clones here, not all; method: immunoSEQ multiplex PCR. Of 210,000 or so clones listed, more than 85% are singletons. This sample comprised peripheral blood, obtained on day 0 of MenACWY control vaccination. The receptors derive from an adult in good health.

The chain uses TRBV6-5 and TRBJ2-1; no firm D call. The CDR3 is 14 amino acids. The germline V gene has CDR1 MNHEY and CDR2 SVGAGI. Trimming took 7 bases from V and 0 from J, leaving 10 bases between them. CDR3 loop: CASKGPNSYNEQFF. The CDR3 region has the DNA TGTGCCAGCAAGGGCCCCAACTCCTACAATGAGCAGTTCTTC.

The rearrangement uses TRBV27 and TRBJ1-2; maybe TRBD1 (5 bases). CDR3 length: 14 residues. Per the germline V gene, CDR1 is MNHEY and CDR2 is SMNVEV (reference sequence). The ends were cut back, 2 bases at V and 1 base at J, with 8 bases in the middle. Here the CDR3 DNA reads TGTGCCAGCAGTTTAGTTGGGGGTAACTATGGCTACACCTTC. This encodes CASSLVGGNYGYTF.

This rearrangement joins TRBV5-5 to TRBJ1-1; TRBD1 is a possible D gene (5 bases). Germline CDR1 is SGHKS and CDR2 is YYEKEE (reference sequence). The V and J ends lost 5 bases and 10 bases respectively, with 15 bases between them. The CDR3 runs 12 residues. CDR3 loop: CASSQGLERAFF. The CDR3 DNA follows: TGTGCCAGCAGTCAGGGACTCGAGAGAGCTTTCTTT.

The sample holds a few counts of this clone. This chain joins TRBV5-8 and TRBJ2-3, with D possibly matching TRBD2 (6 bases). Germline CDR1 SGHTS, CDR2 YDEGEE. The CDR3 contains 15 residues. The V end was cut by 3 bases, the J end by 3 bases, with 14 bases between. The CDR3 reads CASSSGLLGTDTQYF. CDR3 bases: TGTGCCAGCAGCTCGGGACTTTTAGGAACAGATACGCAGTATTTT.

The chain carries TRBV28 and TRBJ1-4; D is ambiguous. There are 15 residues in the CDR3. The germline CDR1 and CDR2 sequences are MDHEN and SYDVKM. Trimming took 9 bases from V and 0 from J, leaving 14 bases between them. The CDR3 is CASHLNGATNEKLFF. DNA for the CDR3: TGTGCCAGTCACCTTAACGGTGCAACTAATGAAAAACTGTTTTTT.

The V gene is TRBV7-8, the J gene TRBJ2-5; 11 bases match TRBD1. The CDR3 has 16 residues. Germline CDR1 SGHVS, CDR2 FQNEAQ. J was trimmed by 4 bases and V by 5 bases; bases with no gene match: 9. The DNA of the CDR3 is TGTGCCAGCAGCCAACGAGGGACAGGGGGATCAGAGACCCAGTACTTC. It codes for CASSQRGTGGSETQYF.

This chain uses TRBV2 with TRBJ2-1; 8 bases are shared with TRBD2. Per the germline V gene, CDR1 is SNHLY and CDR2 is FYNNEI. The CDR3 runs to 15 residues. Trimming took 7 bases from V and 6 from J; bases not matched to a gene: 11. CDR3 nucleotides: TGTGCCAGCACCTCAGCGGCGGGGGGCCGCAATGAGCAGTTCTTC. It is translated as CASTSAAGGRNEQFF.

The chain has TRBV7-3 and TRBJ2-2; 7 bases agree with TRBD1. V shed 6 bases, J shed 3 bases, and the junction held 1 base outside the gene matches. CDR3 length equals 13 residues. From germline, CDR1 is SGHTA and CDR2 FQGTGA. CDR3 residues: CASRTGDTGELFF. Here the CDR3 DNA reads TGTGCCAGCAGAACAGGGGACACCGGGGAGCTGTTTTTT.

The rearrangement links TRBV5-1 to TRBJ2-3; D not resolved. Trimming stripped 2 bases from V and 0 bases from J, with 13 bases between. The CDR3 is 16 residues long. In germline, CDR1 is SGHRS, CDR2 YFSETQ. The CDR3 DNA follows: TGCGCCAGCAGCTTCGGCGCGTGGGAAAGCACAGATACGCAGTATTTT. Amino acid sequence: CASSFGAWESTDTQYF. The variable domain in full, completed from reference TRBV5-1 and TRBJ2-3, reads KAGVTQTPRYLIKTRGQQVTLSCSPISGHRSVSWYQQTPGQGLQFLFEYFSETQRNKGNFPGRFSGRQFSNSRSEMNVSTLELGDSALYLCASSFGAWESTDTQYFGPGTRLTVL.

The genes are TRBV6-6 and TRBJ1-5; D is unresolved. The CDR3 totals 14 residues. V dropped 0 bases and J dropped 2 bases, with 5 bases sitting between them. Germline assignment: CDR1 MNHNY and CDR2 SVGAGI (reference sequence). The CDR3 sequence: CASSYSSGNQPQHF. CDR3 sequence (DNA): TGTGCCAGCAGTTACTCGTCAGGCAATCAGCCCCAGCATTTT.

This chain links TRBV5-1 with TRBJ1-4; D is unclear. V shed 2 bases and J shed 0 bases, with 5 bases lying between them. CDR3 length: 14 amino acids. Germline V gives CDR1 SGHRS, CDR2 YFSETQ. For the CDR3, the DNA is TGCGCCAGCAGCTTAGAGGCAACTAATGAAAAACTGTTTTTT. It is translated as CASSLEATNEKLFF.

The chain recombines TRBV5-1 with TRBJ1-1; possible D gene TRBD1, 6 bases. V was pared by 0 bases and J by 1 base, with 7 bases between. Germline values: CDR1 SGHRS, CDR2 YFSETQ. This CDR3 has 14 residues. CDR3 protein: CASSLEGQNTEAFF. CDR3 coding DNA: TGCGCCAGCAGCTTGGAGGGACAGAACACTGAAGCTTTCTTT.

This clone appeared a few times. The V and J genes are TRBV6-5 and TRBJ1-1; maybe TRBD1 (5 bases). V gave up 6 bases and J gave up 8 bases, with 10 bases separating them. The CDR3 contains 11 residues. Germline CDR1 is MNHEY and CDR2 is SVGAGI. CDR3 DNA sequence: TGTGCCAGCAGGGTGGGGACCGAAGCTTTCTTT. This sequence encodes CASRVGTEAFF.

As DNA, the CDR3 is TGTGCCAGCAGCCAGCAATCCCAAACTAGCGGGGGTGAGACCCAGTACTTC. Protein: CASSQQSQTSGGETQYF. V usage is TRBV4-2 and J usage is TRBJ2-5; 11 nucleotides line up with TRBD2. V dropped 3 bases and J dropped 5; count of bases not matched to a gene: 11. Germline lookup yields CDR1 LGHNA and CDR2 YNFKEQ. The CDR3 sequence is 17 residues long.

This sequence joins TRBV18 and TRBJ2-1; 7 bases map to TRBD2. Germline CDR1 and CDR2: KGHSH and LQKENI. The length of the CDR3 is 12 residues. With V trimmed by 7 bases and J by 4 bases, 1 base remained unmatched. The CDR3 sequence: CASWGGYNEQFF. For the CDR3, the DNA is TGTGCCAGCTGGGGGGGATACAATGAGCAGTTCTTC.